This TCR beta chain was documented in a study of blood T cell repertoires in COVID-19. The germline V gene has CDR1 MNHEY and CDR2 SVGAGI. Trimming removed 2 bases from V and 5 bases from J; junction bases left unmatched: 6. The CDR3 has 15 amino acids. Sequenced by immunoSEQ multiplex PCR; TCRdb stores in-frame clones only, minus some. Seen here are 150,000 or so clones, about three quarters observed once, and the top ten hold approximately 4.5%. The source is a woman of 80 years or more with active or convalescent COVID-19. J is TRBJ2-1 and V is TRBV6-5, with TRBD2 matching 7 bases. What was sequenced was peripheral blood. This chain's CDR3 is CASSYGVAGHNEQFF. DNA for the CDR3: TGTGCCAGCAGTTACGGGGTAGCGGGCCACAATGAGCAGTTCTTC.